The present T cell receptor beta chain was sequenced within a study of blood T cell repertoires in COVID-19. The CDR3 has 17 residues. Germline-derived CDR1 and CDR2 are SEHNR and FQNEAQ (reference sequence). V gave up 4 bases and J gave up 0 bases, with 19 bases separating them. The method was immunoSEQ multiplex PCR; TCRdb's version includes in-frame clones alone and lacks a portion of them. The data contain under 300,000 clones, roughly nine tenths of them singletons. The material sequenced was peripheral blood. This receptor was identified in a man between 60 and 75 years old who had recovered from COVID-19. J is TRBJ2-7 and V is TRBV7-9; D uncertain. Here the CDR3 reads CASSSINQETYSYEQYF. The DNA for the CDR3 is TGTGCCAGCAGCTCCATAAATCAGGAAACCTACTCCTACGAGCAGTACTTC.